This T cell receptor beta chain is drawn from a study of STAT5B mutations in CD4+ large granular lymphocyte leukemia. Looked up from germline, CDR1 is SGHAT and CDR2 is FQNNGV. This CDR3 has 14 amino acids. V lost 4 bases, J lost 12 bases, and 19 bases lay in between. The repertoire was sequenced with immunoSEQ multiplex PCR; TCRdb's copy has only in-frame clones and lacks some. The sample has some 32,000 clones, roughly 70% seen once. The sequence derives from a human donor in good health. Sequenced material: CD4+ T cells from blood buffy coats. V and J are TRBV11-2 and TRBJ2-1; D tentatively fits TRBD1 or TRBD2 (5 bases each). Written as DNA, the CDR3 is TGTGCCAGCAGCTCTCGGGACCAAGGGCGATTGCAGTTCTTC. It is translated as CASSSRDQGRLQFF.